A selection of T cell receptor beta chains follows, all from one sample in a study of cytomegalovirus exposure and HLA in healthy donors. TCRdb's copy holds only in-frame clones and misses some; the assay was immunoSEQ multiplex PCR. The data show about 160,000 clones, roughly three quarters seen once. The sample was PBMCs. The receptors were gathered from a man in his fifties or sixties in good health and CMV-seronegative. Both conserved end residues are part of each CDR3. The D gene is left open where the match is weak.

NA	TRBV18	CASSPSGRENQPQHF
NA	TRBV18	CASSPPQGGDYEQYF
NA	TRBV6-1	CASSDAGTTIYEQYF
NA	TRBV6-6	CASRIRDIAYGYTF
NA	TRBV7-3	CASSLRGEDEQFF
NA	TRBV7-2	CASSPTGQGNSPLHF
TRBD1	TRBV10-3	CATFPGQGLGELFF
TRBD1	TRBV25-1	CASSETGGLTEAFF
TRBD2	TRBV30	CAWSVGLAGAKNIQYF
TRBD1	TRBV6-6	CASSRQGNTGELFF
TRBD2	TRBV7-2	CASSDPSGRPTDTQYF
NA	TRBV21-1	CASSFRRGDEKLFF
NA	TRBV5-4	CASSLDPGRVSYEQYF
TRBD2	TRBV10-1	CASRASGRAGEQFF
TRBD1	TRBV10-3	CAIGNRGGTYNEQFF
NA	TRBV28	CASSLQQGLGYEQYF
TRBD1	TRBV7-9	CASSGGQGSFHEQYF
NA	TRBV5-4	CASSLWGPYNEQFF
TRBD1	TRBV9	CASSVGGTVGAEAFF
NA	TRBV20-1	CSARQSNEQFF
TRBD2	TRBV2	CASSLTSGNTGELFF
TRBD1	TRBV2	CASNGGQSSYNEQFF
NA	TRBV7-6	CASSLAGSYEQYF
TRBD2	TRBV7-9	CSSSRTSGRINNEQFF
NA	TRBV5-8	CASSSRVQETQYF
TRBD2	TRBV7-2	CASSLGLAGGSDEQYF
NA	TRBV18	CASSPLDGETPNTGELFF
NA	TRBV7-2	CASAPGVAKNIQYF
NA	TRBV4-3	CASSQDRNTEAFF
NA	TRBV11-2	CASSLWQGSGEQYF
TRBD1	TRBV28	CASSEGQETYGYTF
TRBD1	TRBV6-4	CASSPFVGQGQETQYF
NA	TRBV14	CASSPASGGRRLQETQYF
NA	TRBV4-2	CASSQGRVDTEAFF
TRBD2	TRBV11-2	CASSQSGGEYNEQFF
TRBD2	TRBV7-2	CASSPTSGRAFNEQFF
TRBD2	TRBV7-2	CASSLRLAGAYEQYF
NA	TRBV5-1	CASSLGAVMNTEAFF
NA	TRBV7-9	CASSSWGDQPQHF
TRBD1	TRBV5-1	CASSRSGTGTEQYF
NA	TRBV7-9	CASSFAGSRDTEAFF
TRBD2	TRBV27	CASSSPGGPSYNEQFF